A single sample is the source of the 6 T cell receptor beta chains below, sequenced in a study of identical twins. TCRdb reanalysed the 5' RACE reads using MiXCR and keeps one entry per CDR3 protein. The table shows hundreds of thousands of distinct CDR3 sequences, with less than 9% occurring only once. The data were also submitted as part of a second study, on yellow fever vaccine responses in identical twins.

The material sequenced was memory (CD45RO+) T cells sorted from blood. These receptor sequences come from a woman aged 18-29 years in good health.

This clonotype has at least ten counts. V and J are TRBV11-2 and TRBJ2-5, with 7 positions matching TRBD1. The CDR3 totals 14 residues. The trim removed 4 bases at V and 5 bases at J, leaving 7 bases unmatched. Germline values: CDR1 SGHAT, CDR2 FQNNGV. This chain's CDR3 is CASSSTGFTETQYF. The DNA of the CDR3 is TGTGCCAGCAGCTCGACAGGGTTTACGGAGACCCAGTACTTC.

This chain links TRBV11-2 with TRBJ2-1, with 7 bases lining up with TRBD2. Germline V gives CDR1 SGHAT, CDR2 FQNNGV. V lost 4 bases, J lost 9 bases, and 12 bases stayed unmatched. The CDR3 length is 15 residues. The CDR3 bases are TGTGCCAGCAGCTCCCGGCGTGTGGGCGGGGGTGAGCAGTTCTTC. It codes for CASSSRRVGGGEQFF.

This clonotype has ten or more counts. The V call is TRBV6-1, the J call TRBJ2-1; 13 bases line up with TRBD2. In germline, CDR1 is MNHNS, CDR2 SASEGT. The CDR3 totals 17 residues. The J segment lost 6 bases and the V segment lost 6 bases, leaving 11 bases of the junction unmatched. Here the CDR3 reads CASSKLAGGPSPNEQFF. The CDR3 DNA sequence: TGTGCCAGCAGCAAACTAGCGGGAGGGCCATCTCCCAATGAGCAGTTCTTC.

V gene TRBV14 combines with J gene TRBJ2-7; 7 positions match TRBD1. The germline CDR1 and CDR2 sequences are SGHDN and FVKESK. The trim removed 3 bases at V and 3 bases at J, leaving 5 bases unmatched. The CDR3 totals 14 residues. The CDR3 DNA reads as TGTGCCAGCAGCCACTGGGACAGAATCTACGAGCAGTACTTC. Its protein is CASSHWDRIYEQYF.

This clonotype occurred a few times. The rearrangement links TRBV11-3 to TRBJ2-7; D remains ambiguous. This CDR3 has 14 residues. Germline lookup yields CDR1 SGHNT and CDR2 YENEEA. V was pared by 5 bases and J by 2 bases, with 13 bases between. The CDR3 DNA reads TGTGCCAGCAGCATCATGCTAGGAGCCTACGAGCAGTACTTC. It is translated as CASSIMLGAYEQYF.

This clonotype was counted only a few times. The chain uses TRBV12-3 or TRBV12-4 and TRBJ2-3; tentative D call: TRBD1 (6 bases). V was shortened by 8 bases and J by 2 bases, with 14 bases between the two germline ends. The CDR3 spans 14 residues. As DNA, the CDR3 is TGTGCCAGCCTGACAGGATTTCTCACAGATACGCAGTATTTT. Amino acid sequence: CASLTGFLTDTQYF.